This TCR beta chain was identified during a study of blood T cell repertoires in COVID-19. The wider study: The United States, Italy and Spain supplied acute and convalescent COVID-19 samples. In each case, the material was cDNA or gDNA derived from T cells, B-cell-depleted T cells, or PBMCs.

Original processing notes: Scientists estimated how many nucleated cells there were by amplifying reference gene primers. Sequenced by immunoSEQ multiplex PCR; TCRdb stores in-frame clones only, minus some. The DNA gave D and trimming, while V, J and clone size come from that table. The sample includes about 62,000 clones, 86% of them seen just once. Trimming shortened V by 3 bases and J by 0 bases, and 11 bases separated the two germline ends. Germline CDR1 and CDR2: SGHNT and YENEEA. CDR3 length: 16 residues. The TCR was taken from an elderly woman with acute or convalescent COVID-19. Sequences were obtained from peripheral blood. V and J are TRBV11-3 and TRBJ2-2; tentative D call: TRBD2 (6 bases). CDR3: CASSLGGAANTGELFF. DNA of the CDR3: TGTGCCAGCAGCTTGGGCGGGGCGGCGAACACCGGGGAGCTGTTTTTT.